Shown below are 9 T cell receptor beta chains from a single sample sequenced in a study of T cell responses to AZD1222 COVID-19 vaccine. The repertoire was sequenced with immunoSEQ multiplex PCR; TCRdb's copy has only in-frame clones and lacks some. Of 150,000 or so clones in the sample, approximately 90% were seen once. Material: peripheral blood, obtained on day 0 of AZD1222 vaccination. Source of these receptors: an adult in good health.

The rearrangement links TRBV5-1 to TRBJ2-7; tentative D call: TRBD1 (7 bases). This CDR3 contains 15 residues. Germline-derived CDR1 and CDR2 are SGHRS and YFSETQ. Between the trimmed V and J ends, which lost 4 bases and 2 bases, there was a span of 16 bases. CDR3 nucleotides: TGCGCCAGCAGCCCAGGGGGGAGTTATGCCTACGAGCAGTACTTC. Protein product: CASSPGGSYAYEQYF. Full variable domain (missing parts from reference TRBV5-1 and TRBJ2-7): KAGVTQTPRYLIKTRGQQVTLSCSPISGHRSVSWYQQTPGQGLQFLFEYFSETQRNKGNFPGRFSGRQFSNSRSEMNVSTLELGDSALYLCASSPGGSYAYEQYFGPGTRLTVT.

The chain has TRBV5-4 and TRBJ2-2, with unresolved D. The CDR3 covers 13 residues. The V gene's germline CDR1 is SGHNT and CDR2 YYREEE (reference sequence). V gave up 0 bases and J gave up 6 bases, with 6 bases separating them. The DNA of the CDR3 is TGTGCCAGCAGCTTGGAACAGCCCGGGGAGCTGTTTTTT. Translated, it gives CASSLEQPGELFF.

The table lists this clone with a count of one. This chain's CDR3 is CASTLTGSYGYTF. CDR3 bases: TGTGCCAGCACCCTGACAGGGAGCTATGGCTACACCTTC. The rearrangement uses TRBV12-3 or TRBV12-4 and TRBJ1-2; 7 nucleotides agree with TRBD1. The CDR3 length is 13 residues. V shed 7 bases and J 4 bases; nucleotides not matched to a gene: 6.

This clone was recorded once. The rearrangement uses TRBV30 and TRBJ1-5, with TRBD1 matching over 8 bases. V lost 2 bases, J lost 2 bases, and 5 bases stayed unmatched. CDR1 GTSNPN and CDR2 SVGIG come from the germline V gene (reference sequence). The CDR3 consists of 15 residues. The CDR3 protein is CAWSRDRLGNQPQHF. CDR3 nucleotide sequence: TGTGCCTGGAGTCGGGACAGGTTGGGCAATCAGCCCCAGCATTTT. Using reference TRBV30 and TRBJ1-5 for the parts outside the CDR3, the full variable domain is SQTIHQWPATLVQPVGSPLSLECTVEGTSNPNLYWYRQAAGRGLQLLFYSVGIGQISSEVPQNLSASRPQDRQFILSSKKLLLSDSGFYLCAWSRDRLGNQPQHFGDGTRLSIL.

This chain connects TRBV19 to TRBJ1-3, with D possibly being TRBD1 (6 bases). The CDR3 runs 16 residues. Trimming pared 5 bases from V and 0 bases from J, leaving 14 bases between. Germline-derived CDR1 and CDR2 are LNHDA and SQIVND (reference sequence). This CDR3 reads CASSRARGLSGNTIYF. The DNA for the CDR3 is TGTGCCAGTAGTCGGGCCAGGGGCCTCTCTGGAAACACCATATATTTT.

The chain has TRBV19 and TRBJ2-3; the D gene is possibly TRBD1 (5 bases). The CDR3 has 14 amino acids. V gave up 6 bases and J gave up 2 bases, with 12 bases separating them. CDR1 LNHDA and CDR2 SQIVND come from the germline V gene (reference sequence). CDR3 residues: CASSLGATTDTQYF. CDR3 DNA: TGTGCCAGTAGCCTAGGGGCTACCACAGATACGCAGTATTTT.

The chain is built from TRBV6-1 and TRBJ2-3, with D maybe TRBD2 (7 bases). The V and J ends lost 4 bases and 0 bases respectively, with 14 bases between them. The CDR3 sequence is 16 residues long. The germline V gene has CDR1 MNHNS and CDR2 SASEGT. The CDR3 DNA is TGTGCCAGCAGTGGCTCGGGGGGCCTCAGCACAGATACGCAGTATTTT. This encodes CASSGSGGLSTDTQYF.

The V and J genes are TRBV2 and TRBJ1-5; D might be TRBD1 (5 bases). Germline CDR1 is SNHLY and CDR2 is FYNNEI. V lost 4 bases to trimming and J lost 7 bases, with 14 bases between them. The CDR3 runs 14 residues. CDR3 DNA: TGTGCCAGCAGTGCATCGGGGCCCGGACAGCCCCAGCATTTT. As protein: CASSASGPGQPQHF. Full variable domain (rest looked up from reference TRBV2 and TRBJ1-5): EPEVTQTPSHQVTQMGQEVILRCVPISNHLYFYWYRQILGQKVEFLVSFYNNEISEKSEIFDDQFSVERPDGSNFTLKIRSTKLEDSAMYFCASSASGPGQPQHFGDGTRLSIL.

The chain carries TRBV7-2 and TRBJ2-5; D perhaps matches TRBD2 (6 bases). Trimming removed 4 bases at V and 3 bases at J, with 9 bases between. In germline, CDR1 is SGHTA, CDR2 FQGNSA. CDR3 size: 13 residues. Here the CDR3 reads CASSSRLEETQYF. CDR3 DNA sequence: TGTGCCAGCAGCTCACGACTAGAAGAGACCCAGTACTTC.